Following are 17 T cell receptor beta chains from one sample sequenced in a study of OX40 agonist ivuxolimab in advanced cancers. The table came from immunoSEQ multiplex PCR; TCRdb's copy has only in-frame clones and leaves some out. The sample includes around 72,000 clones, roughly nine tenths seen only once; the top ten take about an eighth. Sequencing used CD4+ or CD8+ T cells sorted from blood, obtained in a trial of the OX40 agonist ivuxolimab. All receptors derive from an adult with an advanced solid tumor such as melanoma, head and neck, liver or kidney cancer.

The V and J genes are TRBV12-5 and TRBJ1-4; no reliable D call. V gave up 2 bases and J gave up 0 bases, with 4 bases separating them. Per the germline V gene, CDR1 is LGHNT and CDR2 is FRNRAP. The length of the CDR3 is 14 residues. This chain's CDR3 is CASGLLATNEKLFF. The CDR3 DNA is TGTGCTAGTGGTTTGCTGGCAACTAATGAAAAACTGTTTTTT.

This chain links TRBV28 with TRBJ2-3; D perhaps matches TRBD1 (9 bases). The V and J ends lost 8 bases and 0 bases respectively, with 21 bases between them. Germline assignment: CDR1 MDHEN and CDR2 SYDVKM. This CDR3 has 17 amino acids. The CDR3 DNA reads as TGTGCCAGCTCGGGGGGGGGACAGGGTTTTAGCACAGATACGCAGTATTTT. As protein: CASSGGGQGFSTDTQYF.

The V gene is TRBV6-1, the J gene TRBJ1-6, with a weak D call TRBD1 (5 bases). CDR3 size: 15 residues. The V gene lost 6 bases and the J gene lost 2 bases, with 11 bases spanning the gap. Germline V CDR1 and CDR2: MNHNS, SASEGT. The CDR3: CASSPGTAYNSPLHF. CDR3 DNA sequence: TGTGCCAGCAGCCCCGGGACCGCCTATAATTCACCCCTCCACTTT.

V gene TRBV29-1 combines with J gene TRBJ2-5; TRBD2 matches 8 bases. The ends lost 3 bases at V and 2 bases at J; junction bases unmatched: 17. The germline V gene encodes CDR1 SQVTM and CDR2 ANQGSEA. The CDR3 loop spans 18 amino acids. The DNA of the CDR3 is TGCAGCGTTGATAGCCCCCCTGGGGTAGCGGGAATACAAGAGACCCAGTACTTC. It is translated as CSVDSPPGVAGIQETQYF. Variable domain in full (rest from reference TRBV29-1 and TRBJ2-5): SAVISQKPSRDICQRGTSLTIQCQVDSQVTMMFWYRQQPGQSLTLIATANQGSEATYESGFVIDKFPISRPNLTFSTLTVSNMSPEDSSIYLCSVDSPPGVAGIQETQYFGPGTRLLVL.

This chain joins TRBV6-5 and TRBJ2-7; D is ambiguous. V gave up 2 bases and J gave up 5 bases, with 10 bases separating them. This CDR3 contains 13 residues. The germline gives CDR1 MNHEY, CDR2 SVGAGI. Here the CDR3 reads CASSYVANDEQYF. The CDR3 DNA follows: TGTGCCAGCAGTTACGTGGCAAACGACGAGCAGTACTTC.

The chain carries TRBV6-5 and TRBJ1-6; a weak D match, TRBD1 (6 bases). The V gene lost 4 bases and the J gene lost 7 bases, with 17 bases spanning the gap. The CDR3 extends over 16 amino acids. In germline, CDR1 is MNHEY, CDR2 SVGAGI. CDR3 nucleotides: TGTGCCAGCAGTTCCAATCCGACAGGTTTCAATTCACCCCTCCACTTT. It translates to CASSSNPTGFNSPLHF.

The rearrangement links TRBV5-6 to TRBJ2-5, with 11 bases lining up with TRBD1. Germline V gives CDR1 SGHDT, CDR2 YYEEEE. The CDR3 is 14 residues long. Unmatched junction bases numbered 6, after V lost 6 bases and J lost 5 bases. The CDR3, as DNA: TGTGCCAGCACTGGACAGGGGGCACCGGAGACCCAGTACTTC. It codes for CASTGQGAPETQYF.

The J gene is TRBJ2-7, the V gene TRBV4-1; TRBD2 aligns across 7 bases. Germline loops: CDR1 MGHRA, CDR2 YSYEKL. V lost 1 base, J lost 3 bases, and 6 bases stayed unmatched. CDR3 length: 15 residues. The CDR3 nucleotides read TGCGCCAGCAGCCAAGTGGCGGGAGCGTACTACGAGCAGTACTTC. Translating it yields CASSQVAGAYYEQYF.

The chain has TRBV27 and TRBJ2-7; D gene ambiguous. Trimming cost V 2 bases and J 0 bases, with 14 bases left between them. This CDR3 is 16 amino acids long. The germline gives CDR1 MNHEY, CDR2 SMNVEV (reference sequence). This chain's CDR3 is CASSLRRPFGSYEQYF. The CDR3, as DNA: TGTGCCAGCAGTTTACGTCGGCCTTTTGGCTCCTACGAGCAGTACTTC.

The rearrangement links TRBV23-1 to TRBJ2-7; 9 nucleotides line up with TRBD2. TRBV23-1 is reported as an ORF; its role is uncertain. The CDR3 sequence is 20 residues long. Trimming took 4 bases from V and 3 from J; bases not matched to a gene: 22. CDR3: CASSPPVFSSGIGANYEQYF. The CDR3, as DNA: TGCGCCAGCAGTCCGCCCGTTTTTTCTAGCGGGATCGGGGCGAACTACGAGCAGTACTTC.

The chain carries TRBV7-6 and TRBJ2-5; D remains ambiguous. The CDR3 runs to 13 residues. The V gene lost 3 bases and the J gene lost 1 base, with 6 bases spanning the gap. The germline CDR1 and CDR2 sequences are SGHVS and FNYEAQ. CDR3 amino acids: CASSLRTQETQYF. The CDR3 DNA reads TGTGCCAGCAGCTTGAGGACCCAAGAGACCCAGTACTTC.

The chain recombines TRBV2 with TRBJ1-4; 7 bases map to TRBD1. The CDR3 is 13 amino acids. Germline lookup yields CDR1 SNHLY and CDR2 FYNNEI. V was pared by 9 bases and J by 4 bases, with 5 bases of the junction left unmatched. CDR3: CASAGTDNEKLFF. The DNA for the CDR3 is TGTGCCAGTGCCGGGACAGATAATGAAAAACTGTTTTTT.

CDR3 DNA sequence: TGTGCCAGCAACCCCGGACTAGCGGGGACCGGGGAGCTGTTTTTT. This translates into CASNPGLAGTGELFF. The rearrangement joins TRBV7-2 to TRBJ2-2; 12 bases line up with TRBD2. V was clipped by 7 bases and J by 5 bases; unmatched bases: 5. The V gene's germline CDR1 is SGHTA and CDR2 FQGNSA. The CDR3 contains 15 residues.

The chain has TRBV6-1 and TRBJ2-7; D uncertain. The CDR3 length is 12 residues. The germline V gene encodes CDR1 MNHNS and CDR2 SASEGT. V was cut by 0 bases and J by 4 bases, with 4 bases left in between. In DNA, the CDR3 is TGTGCCAGCAGTGAAGCGGGGTACGAGCAGTACTTC. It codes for CASSEAGYEQYF.

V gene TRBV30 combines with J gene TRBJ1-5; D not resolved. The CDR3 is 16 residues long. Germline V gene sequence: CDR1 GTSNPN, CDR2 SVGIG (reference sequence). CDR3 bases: TGTGCACTGGAAACCCGGGCCCGATATAGCAATCAGCCCCAGCATTTT. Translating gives CALETRARYSNQPQHF.

The chain's CDR3 is CASRAPGTGNEKLFF. CDR3 coding DNA: TGTGCCAGCAGAGCCCCCGGGACGGGTAATGAAAAACTGTTTTTT. J is TRBJ1-4 and V is TRBV6-1; tentatively, D is TRBD1 (5 bases). Trimming pared 6 bases from V and 4 bases from J, leaving 15 bases between. Germline CDR1 and CDR2: MNHNS and SASEGT. This CDR3 comprises 15 residues.

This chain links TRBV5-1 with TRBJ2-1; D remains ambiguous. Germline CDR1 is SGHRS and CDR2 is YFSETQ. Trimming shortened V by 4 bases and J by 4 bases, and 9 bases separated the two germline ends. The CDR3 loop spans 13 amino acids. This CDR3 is CASSTNPYNEQFF. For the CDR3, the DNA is TGCGCCAGCAGCACCAACCCTTACAATGAGCAGTTCTTC.